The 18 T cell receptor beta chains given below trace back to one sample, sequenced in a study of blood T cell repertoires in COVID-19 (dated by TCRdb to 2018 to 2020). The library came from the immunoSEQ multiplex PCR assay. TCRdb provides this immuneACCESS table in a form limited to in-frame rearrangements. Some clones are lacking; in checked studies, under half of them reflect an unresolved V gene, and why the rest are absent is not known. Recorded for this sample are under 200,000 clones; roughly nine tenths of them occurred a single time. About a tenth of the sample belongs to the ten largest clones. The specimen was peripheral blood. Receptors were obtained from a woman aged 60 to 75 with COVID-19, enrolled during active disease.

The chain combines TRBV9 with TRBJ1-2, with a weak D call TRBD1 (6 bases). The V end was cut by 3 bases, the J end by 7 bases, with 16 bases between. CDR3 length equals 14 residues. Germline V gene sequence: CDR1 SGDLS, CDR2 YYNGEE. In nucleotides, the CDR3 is TGTGCCAGCAGCGCACAGGGAGGGGGAGTTGGCTACACCTTC. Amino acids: CASSAQGGGVGYTF.

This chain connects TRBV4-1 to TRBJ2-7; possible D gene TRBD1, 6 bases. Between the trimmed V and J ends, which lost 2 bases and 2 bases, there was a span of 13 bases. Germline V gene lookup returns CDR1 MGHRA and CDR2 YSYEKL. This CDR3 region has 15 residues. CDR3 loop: CASSQYADRPYEQYF. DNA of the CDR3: TGCGCCAGCAGCCAATACGCGGACAGACCCTACGAGCAGTACTTC.

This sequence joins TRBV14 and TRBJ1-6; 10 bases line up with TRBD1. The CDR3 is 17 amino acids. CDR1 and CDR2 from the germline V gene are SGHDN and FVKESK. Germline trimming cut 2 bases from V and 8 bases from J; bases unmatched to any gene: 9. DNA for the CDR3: TGTGCCAGCAGCCAATACACGGGACAGGGGTTTGATTCACCCCTCCACTTT. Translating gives CASSQYTGQGFDSPLHF.

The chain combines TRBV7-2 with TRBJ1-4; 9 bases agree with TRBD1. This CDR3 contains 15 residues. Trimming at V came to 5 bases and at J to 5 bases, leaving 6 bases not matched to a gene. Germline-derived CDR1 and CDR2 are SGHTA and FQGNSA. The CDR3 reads CASSPDRGKNEKLFF. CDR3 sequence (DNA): TGTGCCAGCAGCCCCGACAGGGGGAAGAATGAAAAACTGTTTTTT. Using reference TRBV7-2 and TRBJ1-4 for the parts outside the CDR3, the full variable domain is GAGVSQSPSNKVTEKGKDVELRCDPISGHTALYWYRQSLGQGLEFLIYFQGNSAPDKSGLPSDRFSAERTGGSVSTLTIQRTQQEDSAVYLCASSPDRGKNEKLFFGSGTQLSVL.

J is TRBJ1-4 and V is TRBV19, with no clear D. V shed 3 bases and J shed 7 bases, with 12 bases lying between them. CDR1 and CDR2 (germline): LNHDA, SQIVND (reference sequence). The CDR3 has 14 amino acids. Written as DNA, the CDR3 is TGTGCCAGTAGTATTTCGGGGTTGGGTGAAAAACTGTTTTTT. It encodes CASSISGLGEKLFF.

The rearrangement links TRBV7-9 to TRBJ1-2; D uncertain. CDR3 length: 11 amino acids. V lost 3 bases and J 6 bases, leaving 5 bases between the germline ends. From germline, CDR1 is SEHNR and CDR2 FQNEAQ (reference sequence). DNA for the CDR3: TGTGCCAGCAGCTTCGGGGATGGCTACACCTTC. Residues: CASSFGDGYTF.

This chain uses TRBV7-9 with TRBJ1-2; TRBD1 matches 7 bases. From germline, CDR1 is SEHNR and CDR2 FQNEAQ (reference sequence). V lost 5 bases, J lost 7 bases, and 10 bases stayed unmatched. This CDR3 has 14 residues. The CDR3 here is CASSAEQGRGGYTF. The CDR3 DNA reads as TGTGCCAGCAGCGCCGAACAGGGGAGAGGTGGCTACACCTTC.

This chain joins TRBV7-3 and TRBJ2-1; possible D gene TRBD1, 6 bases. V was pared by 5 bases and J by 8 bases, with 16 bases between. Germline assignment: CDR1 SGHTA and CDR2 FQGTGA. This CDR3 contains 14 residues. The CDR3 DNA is TGTGCCAGCAGCCTCGGCAGGGGTAGAGATGAGCAGTTCTTC. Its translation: CASSLGRGRDEQFF. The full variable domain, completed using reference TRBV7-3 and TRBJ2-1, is GAGVSQTPSNKVTEKGKYVELRCDPISGHTALYWYRQSLGQGPEFLIYFQGTGAADDSGLPNDRFFAVRPEGSVSTLKIQRTERGDSAVYLCASSLGRGRDEQFFGPGTRLTVL.

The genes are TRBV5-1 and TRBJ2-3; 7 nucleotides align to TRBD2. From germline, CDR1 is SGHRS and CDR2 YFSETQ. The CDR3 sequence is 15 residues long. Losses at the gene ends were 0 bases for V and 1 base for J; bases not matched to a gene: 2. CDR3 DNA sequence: TGCGCCAGCAGCTTGGGACTAGCTGGCACAGATACGCAGTATTTT. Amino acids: CASSLGLAGTDTQYF.

CDR3 nucleotide sequence: TGTGCCAGCAGCCAAGCGACATCCGGGAGTTTCGAGCAGTACTTC. This encodes CASSQATSGSFEQYF. The chain uses TRBV14 and TRBJ2-7; possible D gene TRBD2, 6 bases. The V end was cut by 1 base, the J end by 6 bases, with 16 bases between. The V gene's germline CDR1 is SGHDN and CDR2 FVKESK. This CDR3 region has 15 residues.

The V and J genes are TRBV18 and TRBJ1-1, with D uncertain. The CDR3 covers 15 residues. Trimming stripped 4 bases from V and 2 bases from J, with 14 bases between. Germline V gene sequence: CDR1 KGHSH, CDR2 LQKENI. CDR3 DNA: TGTGCCAGCTCACAAAAAAACGCGGAAAACACTGAAGCTTTCTTT. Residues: CASSQKNAENTEAFF.

CDR3 amino acids: CASSTRDSNSEQYF. In DNA, the CDR3 is TGTGCCAGCAGCACTCGGGACTCCAACTCCGAGCAGTACTTC. The chain has TRBV9 and TRBJ2-7; the D gene is possibly TRBD2 (6 bases). CDR3 length: 14 amino acids. The V end lost 4 bases, the J end lost 6 bases, and 17 bases lay between the germline ends. CDR1 is SGDLS, CDR2 YYNGEE, per germline.

CDR3 residues: CASSLALGGPGNTIYF. CDR3 bases: TGCGCCAGCAGCCTTGCGCTAGGGGGCCCTGGAAACACCATATATTTT. The chain carries TRBV5-1 and TRBJ1-3, with 7 bases aligning to TRBD1. The CDR3 runs to 16 residues. CDR1 and CDR2 from the germline V gene are SGHRS and YFSETQ. With V trimmed by 4 bases and J by 2 bases, 9 bases remained unmatched.

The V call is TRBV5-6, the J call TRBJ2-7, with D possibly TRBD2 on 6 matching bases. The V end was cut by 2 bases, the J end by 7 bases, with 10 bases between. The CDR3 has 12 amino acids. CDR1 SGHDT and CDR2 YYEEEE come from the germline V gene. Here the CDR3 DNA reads TGTGCCAGCAGCTTTGGGGGGATTGAGCAGTACTTC. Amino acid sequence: CASSFGGIEQYF.

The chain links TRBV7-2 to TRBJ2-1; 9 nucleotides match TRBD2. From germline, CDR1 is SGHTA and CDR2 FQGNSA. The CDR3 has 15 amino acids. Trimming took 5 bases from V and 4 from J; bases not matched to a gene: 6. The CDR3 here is CASSPRLAEYNEQFF. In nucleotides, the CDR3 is TGTGCCAGCAGCCCTAGACTAGCGGAATACAATGAGCAGTTCTTC. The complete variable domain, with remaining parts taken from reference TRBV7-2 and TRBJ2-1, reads GAGVSQSPSNKVTEKGKDVELRCDPISGHTALYWYRQSLGQGLEFLIYFQGNSAPDKSGLPSDRFSAERTGGSVSTLTIQRTQQEDSAVYLCASSPRLAEYNEQFFGPGTRLTVL.

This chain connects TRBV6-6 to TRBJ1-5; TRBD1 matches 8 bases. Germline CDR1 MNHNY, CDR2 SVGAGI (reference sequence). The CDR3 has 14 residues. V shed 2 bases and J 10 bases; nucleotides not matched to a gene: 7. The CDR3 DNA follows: TGTGCCAGCAGTTACCCGACAGGGGTGGAACCCCAGCATTTT. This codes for CASSYPTGVEPQHF.

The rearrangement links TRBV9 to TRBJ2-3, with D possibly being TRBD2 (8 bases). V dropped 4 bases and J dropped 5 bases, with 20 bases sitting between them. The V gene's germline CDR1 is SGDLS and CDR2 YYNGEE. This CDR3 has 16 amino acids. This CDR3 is CASSSTGTRTGDTQYF. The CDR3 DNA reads TGTGCCAGCAGCTCGACCGGGACTAGGACAGGAGATACGCAGTATTTT.

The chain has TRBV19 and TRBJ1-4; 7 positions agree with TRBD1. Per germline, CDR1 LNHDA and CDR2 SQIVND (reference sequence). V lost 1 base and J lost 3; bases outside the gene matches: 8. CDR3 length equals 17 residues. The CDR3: CASSIGRQGVSNEKLFF. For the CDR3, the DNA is TGTGCCAGTAGTATAGGGCGGCAGGGGGTTTCTAATGAAAAACTGTTTTTT.